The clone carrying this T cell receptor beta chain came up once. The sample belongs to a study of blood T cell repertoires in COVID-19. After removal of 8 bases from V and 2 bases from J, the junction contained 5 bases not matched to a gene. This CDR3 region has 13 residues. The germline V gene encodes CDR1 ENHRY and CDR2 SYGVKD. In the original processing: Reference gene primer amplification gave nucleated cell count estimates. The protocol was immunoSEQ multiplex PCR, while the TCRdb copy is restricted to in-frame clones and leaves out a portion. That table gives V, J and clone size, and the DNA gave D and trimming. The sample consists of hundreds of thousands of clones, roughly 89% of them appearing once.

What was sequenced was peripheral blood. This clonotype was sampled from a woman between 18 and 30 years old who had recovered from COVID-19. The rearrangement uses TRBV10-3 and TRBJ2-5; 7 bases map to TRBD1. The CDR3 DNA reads TGTGCCATCCTGGGACAGAATCAAGAGACCCAGTACTTC. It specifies CAILGQNQETQYF.